The rows below give T cell receptor beta chains drawn from one sample of a study of shared clonotypes between healthy human individuals. Only in-frame clones appear in the TCRdb table, and some are missing; sequencing was by immunoSEQ multiplex PCR. The profile covers 2 million to 2.5 million clones, with more than 90% appearing a single time and approximately 0.13% taken by the ten largest. Sequenced: naive CD4+ T cells sorted from blood. The receptors were sampled from a man between 18 and 35 years old in good health. Each CDR3 is given with its conserved first and last residue. D genes are given only for firm matches. Clone size is not always given. Where it is, it says once, few, many or a class for expanded clones.

clone size | D gene | J gene | V gene | CDR3 DNA | CDR3 protein
NA | NA | TRBJ1-4 | TRBV14 | TGTGCCAGCAGCCAACTGGGCAATAATGAAAAACTGTTTTTT | CASSQLGNNEKLFF
NA | TRBD1 | TRBJ1-5 | TRBV28 | TGTGCCAGCAGCAGGGGACAGCTCAATCAGCCCCAGCATTTT | CASSRGQLNQPQHF
NA | NA | TRBJ2-1 | TRBV4-1 | TGCGCCAGCAGCCAAGCCACAGGAAACTACAATGAGCAGTTCTTC | CASSQATGNYNEQFF
NA | NA | TRBJ2-3 | TRBV10-1 | TGCGCCAGCAGCCTAGCTCACTCGGGGACAGATACGCAGTATTTT | CASSLAHSGTDTQYF
NA | NA | TRBJ2-7 | TRBV10-3 | TGTGCCATCACCCTAGGACAGTCCTACGAGCAGTACTTC | CAITLGQSYEQYF
NA | TRBD2 | TRBJ2-1 | TRBV28 | TGTGCCAGCATCCCGGGACTAGCGACCTACAATGAGCAGTTCTTC | CASIPGLATYNEQFF
NA | TRBD1 | TRBJ1-5 | TRBV7-2 | TGTGCCAGCAGCTTCGGACAGGGAGGGAATCAGCCCCAGCATTTT | CASSFGQGGNQPQHF
NA | NA | TRBJ1-4 | TRBV7-3 | TGTGCCAGCAGCTTTGGTCCGGGTAATGAAAAACTGTTTTTT | CASSFGPGNEKLFF
NA | NA | TRBJ2-7 | TRBV5-6 | TGTGCCAGCAGGCCTAGACAGAGGACTACCTACGAGCAGTACTTC | CASRPRQRTTYEQYF
once | NA | TRBJ2-7 | TRBV5-4 | TGTGCCAGCAGCTTGGGGCAGAACTACGAGCAGTACTTC | CASSLGQNYEQYF
NA | NA | TRBJ2-7 | TRBV6-5 | TGTGCCGCTTCGCAGGAGGACGTCACCTACGAGCAGTACTTC | CAASQEDVTYEQYF
NA | TRBD2 | TRBJ2-4 | TRBV7-9 | TGTGCCAGCAGCTCCCTAGCGGGAGGAGGGGGAAACATTCAGTACTTC | CASSSLAGGGGNIQYF
NA | NA | TRBJ2-5 | TRBV5-1 | TGCGCCAGCAGCTTGTGGGGGTCAGAGACCCAGTACTTC | CASSLWGSETQYF
NA | NA | TRBJ2-6 | TRBV2 | TGTGCCAGCAGTCGCGGCACTAGCTCTGAGGCCAACGTCCTGACTTTC | CASSRGTSSEANVLTF
NA | NA | TRBJ1-2 | TRBV2 | TGTGCCAGCAGGGGGGGGCCGAGCTATGGCTACACCTTC | CASRGGPSYGYTF
NA | NA | TRBJ2-2 | TRBV18 | TGTGCCAGCTCACCACCTAAGGTGAACACCGGGGAGCTGTTTTTT | CASSPPKVNTGELFF
NA | NA | TRBJ1-4 | TRBV6-1 | TGTGCCAGCCGTCCAGGCGGAAATGAAAAACTGTTTTTT | CASRPGGNEKLFF
NA | NA | TRBJ1-2 | TRBV10-3 | TGTGCCATCAGTCTTCAAACAGGGTCAAATGGCTACACCTTC | CAISLQTGSNGYTF
NA | NA | TRBJ1-2 | TRBV28 | TGTGCCAGCAGTTTGGCGACAGGCTCCAAGGGCTACACCTTC | CASSLATGSKGYTF
NA | NA | TRBJ2-7 | TRBV18 | TGTGCCAGCGGAGACAGAGCCTACGAGCAGTACTTC | CASGDRAYEQYF
NA | NA | TRBJ2-7 | TRBV7-2 | TGTGCCAGCAGCTTAGAGGGTTTGGGCGAGCAGTACTTC | CASSLEGLGEQYF
NA | TRBD1 | TRBJ2-1 | TRBV28 | TGTGCCAGCAGTTTTCCGGGACAGGCCTACAATGAGCAGTTCTTC | CASSFPGQAYNEQFF
NA | NA | TRBJ1-2 | TRBV6-5 | TGTGCCAGCAGTCGACTATCCACAGGGAGCGATGGCTACACCTTC | CASSRLSTGSDGYTF
NA | NA | TRBJ1-1 | TRBV10-3 | TGTGCCATCAGGCAGGACATGAACACTGAAGCTTTCTTT | CAIRQDMNTEAFF
NA | NA | TRBJ1-1 | TRBV6-6 | TGTGCCAGCAGTTGGGTTTCAGGGAACACTGAAGCTTTCTTT | CASSWVSGNTEAFF
NA | NA | TRBJ2-7 | TRBV6-5 | TGTGCCAGCAGCAGGGGTGTGGACTACGAGCAGTACTTC | CASSRGVDYEQYF
NA | TRBD1 | TRBJ2-2 | TRBV29-1 | TGCAGCGTTGCCCAGGGGACAGGGGATGGAGTGACCGGGGAGCTGTTTTTT | CSVAQGTGDGVTGELFF
NA | TRBD2 | TRBJ2-7 | TRBV6-1 | TGTGCCAGCAGTGAAGCGCACGGGGGGAGTTACGAGCAGTACTTC | CASSEAHGGSYEQYF
NA | NA | TRBJ2-3 | TRBV7-2 | TGTGCCAGCAGCTTAGTCGGCGGAGTAAGCACAGATACGCAGTATTTT | CASSLVGGVSTDTQYF
NA | NA | TRBJ1-2 | TRBV2 | TGTGCCAGCACTTCTGGTAATGATGGCTACACCTTC | CASTSGNDGYTF
NA | TRBD1 | TRBJ1-1 | TRBV27 | TGTGCCAGCAGCCGAACAGGGGGTTTAACTGAAGCTTTCTTT | CASSRTGGLTEAFF
NA | NA | TRBJ2-1 | TRBV7-8 | TGTGCCAGCAGCTTTAACACAGGCCGGCGCAATGAGCAGTTCTTC | CASSFNTGRRNEQFF
NA | NA | TRBJ1-1 | TRBV2 | TGTGCCAGCAGTTATGGACGGTTAGGTGCTTTCTTT | CASSYGRLGAFF
NA | NA | TRBJ1-2 | TRBV4-1 | TGCGCCAGCAGCCGGGAGGGGGTACAGGGCTACACCTTC | CASSREGVQGYTF
NA | NA | TRBJ2-3 | TRBV28 | TGTGCCAGCAGCCCAACCACTGCGAGTCCCACAGATACGCAGTATTTT | CASSPTTASPTDTQYF
NA | NA | TRBJ1-2 | TRBV6-1 | TGTGCCAGCAGTGAAGTAAGGAGCACGTGGGCAGACTATGGCTACACCTTC | CASSEVRSTWADYGYTF
NA | NA | TRBJ2-7 | TRBV30 | TGTGCCTGGAATACCCTGTCGCACGAGCAGTACTTC | CAWNTLSHEQYF
once | NA | TRBJ1-4 | TRBV15 | TGTGCCACCAGCAGAGATCTTCGGACGGATGAAAAACTGTTTTTT | CATSRDLRTDEKLFF
NA | TRBD1 | TRBJ2-2 | TRBV5-1 | TGCGCCAGCAGCTTAACAGGGGCCGCCACCGGGGAGCTGTTTTTT | CASSLTGAATGELFF
NA | NA | TRBJ2-1 | TRBV7-9 | TGTGCCAGCAGCTTAATGACACCCTACAATGAGCAGTTCTTC | CASSLMTPYNEQFF
once | TRBD2 | TRBJ2-1 | TRBV13 | TGTGCCAGCAGCTTAGGCCTGGCCAGCGGGAGGAGCAATGAGCAGTTCTTC | CASSLGLASGRSNEQFF
NA | NA | TRBJ1-1 | TRBV6-5 | TGTGCCAGCATCCCCACAAGCATGAACACTGAAGCTTTCTTT | CASIPTSMNTEAFF
NA | NA | TRBJ2-2 | TRBV18 | TGTGCCAGCACCGGCAGGACGGAGGACACCGGGGAGCTGTTTTTT | CASTGRTEDTGELFF
NA | TRBD1 | TRBJ2-5 | TRBV5-1 | TGCGCCAGCAGCTTTACAGGGGGAGAGACCCAGTACTTC | CASSFTGGETQYF
NA | TRBD1 | TRBJ2-7 | TRBV29-1 | TGCAGCGTCCTTGACAGGGGGCTCCTTAGCGAGCAGTACTTC | CSVLDRGLLSEQYF
NA | TRBD1 | TRBJ2-7 | TRBV5-1 | TGCGCCAGCAGCCCGGGGACAGGTTTGACCTACGAGCAGTACTTC | CASSPGTGLTYEQYF
NA | NA | TRBJ1-2 | TRBV20-1 | TGCAGTGCTTCCCCCGGCTATGGCTACACCTTC | CSASPGYGYTF
NA | NA | TRBJ1-2 | TRBV19 | TGTGCCAGTAGAACAGAGGCTAACTATGGCTACACCTTC | CASRTEANYGYTF
NA | NA | TRBJ2-1 | TRBV10-3 | TGTGCCATAGCCCCATACGAGAGGGGCAATGAGCAGTTCTTC | CAIAPYERGNEQFF
NA | NA | TRBJ1-2 | TRBV6-1 | TGTGCCAGCAGTACCTCGCCAGGCTACACCTTC | CASSTSPGYTF
NA | TRBD2 | TRBJ2-1 | TRBV5-1 | TGCGCCAGCAGCTGGGACGGGAGGGAGCAGTTCTTC | CASSWDGREQFF
NA | NA | TRBJ2-5 | TRBV20-1 | TGCAGTGCTAGGGAGACCCAGTACTTC | CSARETQYF
NA | NA | TRBJ2-1 | TRBV6-5 | TGTGCCAGCAGTACGGACCCGGGACGTGAGCAGTTCTTC | CASSTDPGREQFF
NA | TRBD1 | TRBJ1-5 | TRBV30 | TGTGCCTTGTCAGGGGGGAGCAATCAGCCCCAGCATTTT | CALSGGSNQPQHF
NA | NA | TRBJ2-7 | TRBV19 | TGTGCCAGTAGTGGGGGAAACAGGGACGAGCAGTACTTC | CASSGGNRDEQYF
NA | NA | TRBJ1-3 | TRBV6-5 | TGTGCCAGCAAACAGGGCTTCTCTGGAAACACCATATATTTT | CASKQGFSGNTIYF